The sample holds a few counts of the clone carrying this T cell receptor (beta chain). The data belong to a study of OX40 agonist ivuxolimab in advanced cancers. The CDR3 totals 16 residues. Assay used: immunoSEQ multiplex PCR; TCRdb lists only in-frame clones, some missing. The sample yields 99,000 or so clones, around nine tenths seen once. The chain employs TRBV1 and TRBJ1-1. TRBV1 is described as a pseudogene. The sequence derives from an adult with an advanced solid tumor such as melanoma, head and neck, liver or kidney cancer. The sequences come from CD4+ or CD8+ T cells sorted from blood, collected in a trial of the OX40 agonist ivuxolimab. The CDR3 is CTSSQPTRGGDTEAFF. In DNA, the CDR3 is TGCACCAGCAGCCAACCCACTAGGGGGGGAGACACTGAAGCTTTCTTT.